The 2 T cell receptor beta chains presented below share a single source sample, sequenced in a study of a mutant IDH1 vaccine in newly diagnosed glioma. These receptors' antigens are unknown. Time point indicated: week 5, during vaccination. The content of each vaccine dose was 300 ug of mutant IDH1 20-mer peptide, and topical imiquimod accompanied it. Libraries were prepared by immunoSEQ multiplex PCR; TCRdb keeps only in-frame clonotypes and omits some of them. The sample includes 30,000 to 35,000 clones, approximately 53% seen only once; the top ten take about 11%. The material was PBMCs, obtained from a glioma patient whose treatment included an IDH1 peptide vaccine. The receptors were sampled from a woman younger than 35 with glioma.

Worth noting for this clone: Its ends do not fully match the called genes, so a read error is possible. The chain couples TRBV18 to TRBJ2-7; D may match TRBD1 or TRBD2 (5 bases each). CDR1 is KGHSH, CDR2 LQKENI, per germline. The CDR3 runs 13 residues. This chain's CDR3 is CASSEDSTGTSKF. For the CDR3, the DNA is TGTGCCAGCTCAGAGGACTCGACCGGGACCTCAAAATTC.

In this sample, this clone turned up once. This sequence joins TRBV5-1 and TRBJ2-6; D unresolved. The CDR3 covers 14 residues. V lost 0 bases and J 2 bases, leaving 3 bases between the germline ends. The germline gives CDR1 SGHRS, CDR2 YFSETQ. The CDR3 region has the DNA TGCGCCAGCAGCTTGGCCGCTGGGGCCAACGTCCTGACTTTC. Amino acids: CASSLAAGANVLTF.